The 21 T cell receptor beta chains below come from one sample, sequenced in a study of blood T cell repertoires in COVID-19. Sequencing used immunoSEQ multiplex PCR; TCRdb keeps in-frame clones, though not all of them. The data hold about 230,000 clones, with approximately 88% observed a single time. The sample comprised peripheral blood. All receptors come from a man aged 35-49 years with acute or convalescent COVID-19.

CDR3 sequence reads: CSVWGREGFNNEQFF. The CDR3 nucleotides read TGCAGCGTGTGGGGGCGGGAGGGGTTCAACAATGAGCAGTTCTTC. This sequence joins TRBV29-1 and TRBJ2-1; 9 nucleotides align to TRBD2. Trimming took 6 bases from V and 5 from J; bases not matched to a gene: 11. Germline assignment: CDR1 SQVTM and CDR2 ANQGSEA. This CDR3 is 15 amino acids long.

The V gene is TRBV4-3, the J gene TRBJ2-7; D call uncertain. There are 14 residues in the CDR3. V lost 0 bases and J lost 0, with 6 bases in between. Germline V gives CDR1 LGHNA, CDR2 YSLEER. In nucleotides, the CDR3 is TGCGCCAGCAGCCAAGAGACAAGCTCCTACGAGCAGTACTTC. Its translation is CASSQETSSYEQYF.

DNA of the CDR3: TGTGCCACCTCCATCTACACGCCGGGACAGGGGAGGGACACCATATATTTT. Translation: CATSIYTPGQGRDTIYF. V gene TRBV10-3 combines with J gene TRBJ1-3; 10 nucleotides match TRBD1. V shed 10 bases and J 8 bases; nucleotides not matched to a gene: 20. CDR3 length equals 17 residues. Germline CDR1 and CDR2: ENHRY and SYGVKD.

The V call is TRBV27, the J call TRBJ2-7; the match to TRBD2 covers 14 bases. Germline CDR1 MNHEY, CDR2 SMNVEV (reference sequence). This CDR3 has 19 amino acids. V lost 5 bases to trimming and J lost 3 bases; unmatched junction nucleotides: 15. In nucleotides, the CDR3 is TGTGCCAGCAGTCCGACTAGCGGGAGGGCGGCCCTACCCATCTACGAGCAGTACTTC. It encodes CASSPTSGRAALPIYEQYF.

A single count supports this clone. The chain has TRBV2 and TRBJ1-1; the D is unclear. Germline lookup yields CDR1 SNHLY and CDR2 FYNNEI. The CDR3 extends over 14 amino acids. V lost 1 base to trimming and J lost 3 bases, with 9 bases between them. CDR3 DNA: TGTGCCAGCAGTGAAGGAGGGTGGGACACTGAAGCTTTCTTT. Its translation is CASSEGGWDTEAFF.

J is TRBJ1-1 and V is TRBV7-9; D unresolved. The CDR3 extends over 16 amino acids. Trimming left V 6 bases short and J 0 bases short, with 17 bases between. Germline V gene sequence: CDR1 SEHNR, CDR2 FQNEAQ (reference sequence). CDR3 sequence (DNA): TGTGCCAGCAGACTTCTCATGGGCAGATTGAACACTGAAGCTTTCTTT. The encoded protein is CASRLLMGRLNTEAFF.

This chain connects TRBV10-3 to TRBJ2-1, with D possibly being TRBD2 (7 bases). This CDR3 is 14 amino acids long. The V and J ends lost 11 bases and 7 bases respectively, with 21 bases between them. Germline values: CDR1 ENHRY, CDR2 SYGVKD. For the CDR3, the DNA is TGTGCCTCGAGGGGGGCGGGAGCCGAAAATGAGCAGTTCTTC. Its translation is CASRGAGAENEQFF.

This sequence joins TRBV6-5 and TRBJ1-1, with no clear D. Germline assignment: CDR1 MNHEY and CDR2 SVGAGI. The CDR3 runs 16 residues. The ends were cut back, 0 bases at V and 8 bases at J, with 19 bases in the middle. CDR3 residues: CASSYSSGLPVGEAFF. In nucleotides, the CDR3 is TGTGCCAGCAGTTACTCGAGCGGTTTGCCGGTAGGGGAAGCTTTCTTT.

The chain is built from TRBV4-2 and TRBJ2-1; possibly TRBD2 for D (6 bases). There are 16 residues in the CDR3. V was cut by 3 bases and J by 5 bases, with 17 bases left in between. Germline V lookup: CDR1 LGHNA, CDR2 YNFKEQ. DNA of the CDR3: TGTGCCAGCAGCCACCCTAACCCCGGGACTGACAATGAGCAGTTCTTC. Residues: CASSHPNPGTDNEQFF.

This chain uses TRBV2 with TRBJ2-1; 8 nucleotides match TRBD2. Germline CDR1 and CDR2: SNHLY and FYNNEI. V shed 7 bases and J 3 bases; nucleotides not matched to a gene: 5. The CDR3 covers 14 residues. The CDR3: CASTGTRNYNEQFF. CDR3 nucleotide sequence: TGTGCCAGCACCGGGACTAGGAACTACAATGAGCAGTTCTTC.

This CDR3 is CASSLLAGGSYGYTF. In DNA form, the CDR3 reads TGTGCCAGCAGTTTACTGGCAGGGGGAAGCTATGGCTACACCTTC. The gene calls are TRBV28 and TRBJ1-2; 7 nucleotides align to TRBD1. The V and J ends lost 2 bases and 4 bases, in that order; junction bases with no gene match: 7. CDR1 and CDR2 from the germline V gene are MDHEN and SYDVKM. The CDR3 runs 15 residues.

CDR3 sequence reads: CASSQVLPGDYGYTF. CDR3 sequence (DNA): TGCGCCAGCAGCCAAGTCCTACCGGGGGACTATGGCTACACCTTC. V is TRBV4-1 and J is TRBJ1-2, with D possibly TRBD1 on 5 matching bases. The CDR3 consists of 15 residues. V lost 1 base and J 3 bases, leaving 12 bases between the germline ends. The germline V gene encodes CDR1 MGHRA and CDR2 YSYEKL.

This chain connects TRBV3-1 (or the pseudogene TRBV3-2) to TRBJ2-7, with no clear D. The CDR3 runs to 16 residues. Looked up from germline, CDR1 is LGHDT and CDR2 is YNNKEL (reference sequence). V was trimmed by 0 bases and J by 1 base, leaving 13 bases between them. CDR3 residues: CASSQDELGYSYEQYF. CDR3 bases: TGTGCCAGCAGCCAAGATGAACTTGGTTATTCCTACGAGCAGTACTTC.

Only a few counts were recorded for this clone. J is TRBJ2-2 and V is TRBV27; D is unclear. CDR3 length: 13 residues. CDR1 is MNHEY, CDR2 SMNVEV, per germline (reference sequence). The V end lost 6 bases, the J end lost 4 bases, and 9 bases lay between the germline ends. CDR3 region: CASRSTFTGELFF. The CDR3 DNA reads as TGTGCCAGCAGGAGCACGTTCACCGGGGAGCTGTTTTTT.

The rearrangement links TRBV7-2 to TRBJ1-1; D gene uncertain. The germline CDR1 and CDR2 sequences are SGHTA and FQGNSA. The length of the CDR3 is 13 residues. Trimming removed 1 base at V and 3 bases at J, with 6 bases between. The chain's CDR3 is CASSLGTDTEAFF. For the CDR3, the DNA is TGTGCCAGCAGCTTAGGAACGGACACTGAAGCTTTCTTT.

V and J are TRBV27 and TRBJ2-1; D not certain. This CDR3 is 13 amino acids long. Germline CDR1 reads MNHEY; CDR2 reads SMNVEV (reference sequence). Trimming took 2 bases from V and 6 from J, leaving 8 bases between them. CDR3 nucleotides: TGTGCCAGCAGTTTAGACTCCCTCAATGAGCAGTTCTTC. Translation gives CASSLDSLNEQFF.

V usage is TRBV6-6 and J usage is TRBJ1-2; D is unclear. Trimming removed 4 bases from V and 3 bases from J, with 3 bases in between. The germline V gene has CDR1 MNHNY and CDR2 SVGAGI (reference sequence). CDR3 length equals 11 residues. In DNA, the CDR3 is TGTGCCAGCAGTTTATACTATGGCTACACCTTC. Translated, it gives CASSLYYGYTF.

The chain recombines TRBV18 with TRBJ1-2; 9 bases map to TRBD1. V was pared by 3 bases and J by 1 base, with 3 bases of the junction left unmatched. CDR3 size: 15 residues. From germline, CDR1 is KGHSH and CDR2 LQKENI. CDR3 in amino acids: CASSPTTGGNYGYTF. DNA for the CDR3: TGTGCCAGCTCACCCACGACAGGGGGTAACTATGGCTACACCTTC.

The chain employs TRBV29-1 and TRBJ2-7, with D maybe TRBD2 (6 bases). This CDR3 is built from 13 residues. Germline-derived CDR1 and CDR2 are SQVTM and ANQGSEA. With 7 bases removed from V and 0 bases from J, the gap between germline ends came to 13 bases. CDR3 sequence: CSAGGRGSYEQYF. CDR3 nucleotide sequence: TGCAGCGCTGGCGGGCGGGGCTCCTACGAGCAGTACTTC.

This clone was picked up one time. The chain combines TRBV6-1 with TRBJ2-1, with D possibly matching TRBD2 (5 bases). V was clipped by 5 bases and J by 7 bases, with 18 bases between them. Germline CDR1 and CDR2: MNHNS and SASEGT. This CDR3 contains 15 residues. The CDR3 spells CASSPFTGPGNEQFF. In DNA, the CDR3 is TGTGCCAGCAGTCCATTTACGGGCCCGGGGAATGAGCAGTTCTTC.

The gene calls are TRBV11-2 and TRBJ2-7; possible D gene TRBD2, 6 bases. The germline CDR1 and CDR2 sequences are SGHAT and FQNNGV. V was pared by 5 bases and J by 4 bases, with 18 bases between. The CDR3 has 15 amino acids. The CDR3 DNA reads as TGTGCCAGCAGCAGGACCCCTAGCGAGAGTTACGAGCAGTACTTC. Translating it yields CASSRTPSESYEQYF.